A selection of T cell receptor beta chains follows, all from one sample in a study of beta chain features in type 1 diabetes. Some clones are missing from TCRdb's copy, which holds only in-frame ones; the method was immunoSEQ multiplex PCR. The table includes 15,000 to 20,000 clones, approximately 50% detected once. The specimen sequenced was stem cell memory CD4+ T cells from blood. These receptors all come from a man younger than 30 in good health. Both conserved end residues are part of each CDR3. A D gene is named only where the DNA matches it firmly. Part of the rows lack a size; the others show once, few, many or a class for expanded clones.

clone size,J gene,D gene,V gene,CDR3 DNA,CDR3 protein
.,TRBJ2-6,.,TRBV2,TGTGCCAGCAGCGTAGGGGCCAACGTCCTGACTTTC,CASSVGANVLTF
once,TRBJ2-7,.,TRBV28,TGTGCCAGCAGCCCGGCGTTAGCTACCTACGAGCAGTACTTC,CASSPALATYEQYF
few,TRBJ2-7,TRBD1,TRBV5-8,TGTGCCAGCAGCTTATGGGACAGGGTCTACGAGCAGTACTTC,CASSLWDRVYEQYF
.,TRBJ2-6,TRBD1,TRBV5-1,TGCGCCAGCAGCTGGGGACAGTTCTCTGGGGCCAACGTCCTGACTTTC,CASSWGQFSGANVLTF
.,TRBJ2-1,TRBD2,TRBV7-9,TGTGCCAGCAGCGTGAGCGGGAGGCACGATGAGCAGTTCTTC,CASSVSGRHDEQFF
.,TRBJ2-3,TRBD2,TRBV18,TGTGCCAGCTCGGGGACGCGGACTAGCGGGAGTGATACGCAGTATTTT,CASSGTRTSGSDTQYF
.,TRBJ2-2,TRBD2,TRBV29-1,TGCAGCGTTGAACCGCTAGCGGTAAACACCGGGGAGCTGTTTTTT,CSVEPLAVNTGELFF
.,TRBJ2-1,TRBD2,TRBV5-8,TGTGCCAGCAGCTTAAGCGGGGGGGTTTACAATGAGCAGTTCTTC,CASSLSGGVYNEQFF
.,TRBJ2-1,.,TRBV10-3,TGTGCCATCAGTGAGTCTGCGGGGACCGGCGCAGTGGAGCAGTTCTTC,CAISESAGTGAVEQFF
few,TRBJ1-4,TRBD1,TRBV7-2,TGTGCCAGCAGCTTAGTAGGGACAGGAGCAACTAATGAAAAACTGTTTTTT,CASSLVGTGATNEKLFF
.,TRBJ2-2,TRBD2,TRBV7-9,TGTGCCAGCAGCTTTGCCGGGACTAGCGGGAACACCGGGGAGCTGTTTTTT,CASSFAGTSGNTGELFF
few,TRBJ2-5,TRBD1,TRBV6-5,TGTGCCAGCAGTCCGGGACAGGGGGTCGAGACCCAGTACTTC,CASSPGQGVETQYF
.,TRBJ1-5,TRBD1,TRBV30,TGTGCCTGGAGTAATCCAGGACAGGGACTCCGTTTT,CAWSNPGQGLRF
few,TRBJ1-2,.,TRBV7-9,TGTGCCAGCAGCTTAGCGCAAGGCGGGAACTATGGCTACACCTTC,CASSLAQGGNYGYTF
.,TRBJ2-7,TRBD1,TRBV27,TGTGCCAGCAGCACACGGACAGGCTCCTACGAGCAGTACTTC,CASSTRTGSYEQYF
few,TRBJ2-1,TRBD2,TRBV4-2,TGTGCCAGCAGCCAAGTTGTCGTGACTAGCGGGGCTAGGAAGCAGTTCTTC,CASSQVVVTSGARKQFF
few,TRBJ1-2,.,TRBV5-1,TGCGCCAGCAGCTTGGATGCCGAGTATGGCTACACCTTC,CASSLDAEYGYTF
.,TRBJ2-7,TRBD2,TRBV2,TGTGCCAGTGGGAGGGGCAGCCAGTCCTACGAGCAGTACTTC,CASGRGSQSYEQYF
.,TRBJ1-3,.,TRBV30,TGTGCCTGGAGTGTTCCAGGGGAGAATGGAAACACCATATATTTT,CAWSVPGENGNTIYF
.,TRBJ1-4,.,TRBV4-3,TGCGCCAGCAGCCAAGATTACCACTCTGAAAAACTGTTTTTT,CASSQDYHSEKLFF
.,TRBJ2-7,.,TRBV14,TGTGCCAGCAGCCAAGACGGATCGTTAGGTCGGGGCGAGCAGTACTTC,CASSQDGSLGRGEQYF
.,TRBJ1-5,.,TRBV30,TGTGCCTGGTGTGGGGGCGGGAACCAGCCCCAGCATTTT,CAWCGGGNQPQHF
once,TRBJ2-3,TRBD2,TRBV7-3,TGTGCCAGCAGCTTAAACGGGGGGGCCGATACGCAGTATTTT,CASSLNGGADTQYF
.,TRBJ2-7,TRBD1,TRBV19,TGTGCCAGTAGTGAGGGACAGGAAAGATCCTACGAGCAGTACTTC,CASSEGQERSYEQYF
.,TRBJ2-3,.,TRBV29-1,TGCAGCGTTGTGGTCAAGGGGTTTTCGGATACGCAGTATTTT,CSVVVKGFSDTQYF
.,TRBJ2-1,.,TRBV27,TGTGCCAGCAGTTTAGGGACATCGAGCAAGGGCTACAATGAGCAGTTCTTC,CASSLGTSSKGYNEQFF
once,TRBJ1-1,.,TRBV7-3,TGTGCCAGCAGCTTAAATACCGGGGAGGATAACACTGAAGCTTTCTTT,CASSLNTGEDNTEAFF
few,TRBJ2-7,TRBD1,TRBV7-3,TGTGCCAGCAGCCTAGGGACAGGGGGGCAATACGAGCAGTACTTC,CASSLGTGGQYEQYF
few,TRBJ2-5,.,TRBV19,TGTGCCAGTAGTATCAACGGCGGTAAAGAGACCCAGTACTTC,CASSINGGKETQYF
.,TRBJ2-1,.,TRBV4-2,TGTGCCAGCAGCCAATTACAGGGACCAGATGAGCAGTTCTTC,CASSQLQGPDEQFF
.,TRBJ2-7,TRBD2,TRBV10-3,TGTGCCATCAGTGGACTAGCCGGCGACGAGCAGTACTTC,CAISGLAGDEQYF
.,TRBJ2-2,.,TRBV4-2,TGTGCCAGCAGCCTAGACAGAAGGGGTGGGATACGTGTAAACACCGGGGAGCTGTTTTTT,CASSLDRRGGIRVNTGELFF
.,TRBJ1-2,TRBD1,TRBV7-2,TGTGCCAGCGGACAGGGGGCTGCGATTGATGGCTACACCTTC,CASGQGAAIDGYTF
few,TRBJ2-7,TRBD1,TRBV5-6,TGTGCCAGCAGCCAAACCGGACAGGGTCCCTACGAGCAGTACTTC,CASSQTGQGPYEQYF
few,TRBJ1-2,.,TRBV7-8,TGTGCCAGCAGCTCCGCGACAGTGCATGGCTACACCTTC,CASSSATVHGYTF
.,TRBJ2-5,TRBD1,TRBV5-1,TGCGCCAGCAGCCGACAGGGGGATCAAGAGACCCAGTACTTC,CASSRQGDQETQYF
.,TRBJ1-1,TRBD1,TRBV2,TGTGCCAGCAGGCCTGGGACAGTCATGAACACTGAAGCTTTCTTT,CASRPGTVMNTEAFF
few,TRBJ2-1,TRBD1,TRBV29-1,TGCAGCGTTGGGGGGACAGCAATCCTCAATGAGCAGTTCTTC,CSVGGTAILNEQFF
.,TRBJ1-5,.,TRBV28,TGTGCCAGCAGTTTCCCCAGGGGTGGTCAGCCCCAGCATTTT,CASSFPRGGQPQHF
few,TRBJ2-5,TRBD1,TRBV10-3,TGTGCCATCAGTGAGTCGACAGGGTTAGGAGAGACCCAGTACTTC,CAISESTGLGETQYF
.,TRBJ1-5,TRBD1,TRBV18,TGTGCCAGCTCACCCCTCGACAGGGGCCGCAATCAGCCCCAGCATTTT,CASSPLDRGRNQPQHF
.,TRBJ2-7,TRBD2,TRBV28,TGTGCCAGCATTCGGCGGGGGGAGGGGTACGAGCAGTACTTC,CASIRRGEGYEQYF